The 30 T cell receptor beta chains below all came from one sample that was sequenced in a study of tumor-infiltrating lymphocytes in primary liver carcinoma. Total RNA and DNA came together from approximately 22-30 mg of bulk tissue without cell sorting. Total RNA amounting to 500 ng was the source from which TCR beta cDNA was made with a constant-region primer. Libraries covering TCR beta were generated through three nested multiplex PCR rounds (using a slightly modified ARM-PCR). Amplification in the first two PCR rounds was performed using TRBV1-TRBV30 forward primers and a C-beta reverse primer for roughly 10 cycles each. TCRdb itself ran the multiplex PCR reads through MiXCR, one entry per CDR3 protein. Of more than 100,000 distinct CDR3 sequences in the sample, roughly 70% were seen once. What was sequenced was tumor-adjacent normal liver tissue. Receptors originate from a woman aged 60-70 years with primary liver carcinoma and hepatitis B virus infection.

Remarks on this clonotype: This likely comes from a read error, as the CDR3 has no conserved phenylalanine or tryptophan at its end. The chain employs TRBV12-3 or TRBV12-4 and TRBJ2-5; D is perhaps TRBD2 (6 bases). Deletions cut 3 bases from V and 5 bases from J, with 19 bases between. The CDR3 sequence is 16 residues long. The CDR3 loop reads CASSLTGRCRMETQYL. The DNA for the CDR3 is TGTGCCAGCAGTTTGACCGGGAGATGCCGTATGGAGACCCAGTACCTC.

Comments on this clonotype: The final CDR3 position lacks the conserved phenylalanine or tryptophan, pointing to a likely read error. No DNA is shown, since the ends of the CDR3 on it are uncertain; the CDR3 is the one TCRdb lists. The gene calls are TRBV6-4 and TRBJ2-2; TRBD1 is the table's D call, not checked against the DNA. Germline values: CDR1 MRHNA, CDR2 SNTAGT. The CDR3 has 14 residues if both end residues are counted. This chain's CDR3 is CASSDRGHTGELVS.

Comment on this clonotype: The junction departs from the called germline gene at one end, perhaps through a read error. The chain joins TRBV28 to TRBJ1-1; D remains ambiguous. Germline V gene sequence: CDR1 MDHEN, CDR2 SYDVKM. The CDR3 spans 14 residues. CDR3 in DNA: TGTGCCAGCTGTTTATTCGGGATGAACACTGAAGCTTTCTTT. Its translation: CASCLFGMNTEAFF.

Turning to this clonotype: Possible read error: a much larger clone is one base away. This sequence joins TRBV10-3 and TRBJ1-2; weak D call: TRBD1 (5 bases). This CDR3 has 16 residues. Germline CDR1 is ENHRY and CDR2 is SYGVKD. The CDR3 here is CDIREQGAARGNGYTF. CDR3 DNA: TGTGACATCAGAGAACAAGGGGCCGCTCGGGGGAATGGCTACACCTTC.

Comment on this clonotype: This may come from a read error, since a much larger clone is one base off. V usage is TRBV7-8 and J usage is TRBJ1-4; D is ambiguous. This CDR3 comprises 14 residues. Per the germline V gene, CDR1 is SGHVS and CDR2 is FQNEAQ. The CDR3 sequence is CASSSPRLNEKPFF. The CDR3 nucleotides read TGTGCCAGCAGCTCCCCGAGGCTCAATGAAAAACCGTTTTTT.

A remark on this clonotype: Possible read error: a much larger clone is one base away. This chain links TRBV7-9 with TRBJ1-6; 7 bases match TRBD1. The CDR3 is 17 amino acids. Looked up from germline, CDR1 is SEHNR and CDR2 is FQNEAQ (reference sequence). CDR3 residues: CANSLASGTAYNSPLHF. The DNA for the CDR3 is TGTGCCAACAGCTTAGCATCAGGGACAGCTTATAATTCACCCCTCCACTTT.

In its sample, this clonotype was seen once. At one end the junction does not follow the germline gene, possibly because of a read error. The chain combines TRBV29-1 with TRBJ2-5; 8 nucleotides agree with TRBD1. The CDR3 runs to 15 residues. The germline CDR1 and CDR2 sequences are SQVTM and ANQGSEA. The CDR3 DNA sequence: TGTAGCGTTGAACCGGCCAGGGGGCGGAAGGGGACCCAGTACTTC. Encoded protein: CSVEPARGRKGTQYF.

There are many counts of this clonotype. The chain joins TRBV6-1 to TRBJ2-7; 13 nucleotides align to TRBD2. Trimming at V came to 3 bases and at J to 3 bases, leaving 20 bases not matched to a gene. This CDR3 has 21 amino acids. Germline V lookup: CDR1 MNHNS, CDR2 SASEGT. The CDR3 loop reads CASSDPRGTSGRGPPLYEQYF. The CDR3 nucleotides are TGTGCCAGCAGTGACCCCCGCGGTACTAGCGGGAGGGGACCTCCCCTCTACGAGCAGTACTTC.

Concerning this clonotype itself: The junction and the germline gene differ at one end; a read error may be behind it. The V call is TRBV7-8, the J call TRBJ1-5; 8 nucleotides align to TRBD1. CDR3 length equals 14 residues. From germline, CDR1 is SGHVS and CDR2 FQNEAQ. The CDR3 DNA reads TGCGCCAGCAGCTTATACAGGGGGAGTCAGTCCCAGCATTTT. Protein: CASSLYRGSQSQHF.

This clonotype was observed many times. The chain links TRBV28 to TRBJ1-5; no clear D gene. Germline CDR1 is MDHEN and CDR2 is SYDVKM. The CDR3 sequence is 14 residues long. V was clipped by 4 bases and J by 7 bases, with 14 bases between them. CDR3 nucleotide sequence: TGTGCCAGCAGTTCCGCCATCGACCTACAGCCCCAGCATTTT. Protein: CASSSAIDLQPQHF.

This clonotype was recorded a few times. Since a much larger clone is just one base distant, this may be a read error. The rearrangement uses TRBV4-1 and TRBJ2-3; 7 bases are a match to TRBD2. Germline V gene lookup returns CDR1 MGHRA and CDR2 YSYEKL. The CDR3 extends over 17 amino acids. CDR3 in DNA: TGCGCCAGCAGCCAAGAAGGGCCTAGCGGAAGCACAGGTACGCAGTATTTT. This encodes CASSQEGPSGSTGTQYF.

This clonotype was seen repeatedly, ten times or more. The junction departs from germline at one end; a sequencing error may be responsible. V and J are TRBV11-2 and TRBJ1-2; D call uncertain. The germline V gene has CDR1 SGHAT and CDR2 FQNNGV. The CDR3 runs 15 residues. The CDR3 DNA reads as TGTGTCAGCAGCTTAACGGGTTTCGGAAACTATGGCTACACCTTC. Translating gives CVSSLTGFGNYGYTF.

For this clonotype: A read error is likely, as this CDR3 ends without the conserved phenylalanine or tryptophan. The DNA is omitted, as the CDR3 cannot be located on it reliably, and the CDR3 follows TCRdb's listing. The gene calls are TRBV6-1 and TRBJ1-5; TRBD1 reflects the table's D call only, with no check against the DNA. CDR1 and CDR2 from the germline V gene are MNHNS and SASEGT. The CDR3 numbers 13 amino acids, ends counted. CDR3 loop: CASEVGRDQPQHS.

As for this clonotype: Its ends do not fully match the called genes, so a read error is possible. This chain joins TRBV4-1 and TRBJ1-3; a possible D gene is TRBD1 (6 bases). The CDR3 loop spans 18 amino acids. Germline CDR1 and CDR2: MGHRA and YSYEKL. The CDR3 reads CASNSLGGELLSGNAIYF. CDR3 sequence (DNA): TGCGCCAGCAACTCCTTAGGGGGGGAACTTTTGTCTGGAAACGCCATATATTTT.

This clonotype was recorded only once. A read error may explain this, as a much larger clone is one base away. J is TRBJ2-1 and V is TRBV5-1; a weak D match, TRBD2 (6 bases). Germline CDR1 SGHRS, CDR2 YFSETQ. CDR3 length equals 14 residues. V gave up 4 bases and J gave up 7 bases, with 15 bases separating them. The CDR3 DNA reads as TGCGCCAGCAGCGCCGGACTATCGGGAAATGAGCAGTTCTTC. Protein product: CASSAGLSGNEQFF.

Worth noting for this clonotype: One junction end does not reproduce the germline sequence, and a read error may be involved. This rearrangement joins TRBV6-2 or TRBV6-3 to TRBJ2-1; a possible D gene is TRBD1 (5 bases). This CDR3 contains 16 residues. Germline CDR1 and CDR2: MNHEY and SVGEGT. The CDR3 is CASTYVGEGAYNEQFF. CDR3 nucleotides: TGTGCCAGCACTTACGTAGGCGAAGGGGCATACAATGAGCAGTTCTTC.

Note on this clonotype: A read error may account for a junction end that differs from germline. The rearrangement uses TRBV29-1 and TRBJ2-7, with 7 bases lining up with TRBD1. The germline gives CDR1 SQVTM, CDR2 ANQGSEA. The CDR3 runs to 15 residues. The CDR3 protein is CSVEGCAGGIYEQYF. The CDR3 DNA follows: TGCAGCGTTGAAGGTTGCGCAGGGGGTATCTACGAACAGTACTTC.

This clonotype was seen ten or more times. V gene TRBV11-2 combines with J gene TRBJ2-1; weak D call: TRBD1 (5 bases). The CDR3 sequence is 11 residues long. V was cut by 8 bases and J by 7 bases, with 9 bases left in between. Germline CDR1 and CDR2: SGHAT and FQNNGV. The CDR3 DNA follows: TGTGCCAGCCGACAGCTTAATGAGCAGTTCTTC. Translation: CASRQLNEQFF.

Of note for this clonotype: A read error may explain this, as a much larger clone is one base away. V gene TRBV6-5 combines with J gene TRBJ2-5; TRBD1 matches 8 bases. The CDR3 is made up of 13 amino acids. Germline V CDR1 and CDR2: MNHEY, SVGAGI. The V gene end was trimmed by 6 bases and the J gene end by 7 bases; junction bases not matched to a gene: 7. The CDR3, as DNA: TGTGCCAGCAGCAGGGGGCGAGGAGGGACCCAGTACTTC. Protein sequence: CASSRGRGGTQYF.

This clonotype was seen more than once but under ten times. Relative to the germline gene, one junction end is altered; a read error may explain this. The chain is built from TRBV11-2 and TRBJ1-1; 7 bases match TRBD1. Germline CDR1 reads SGHAT; CDR2 reads FQNNGV. This CDR3 comprises 13 residues. CDR3 region: CARRDRDHTEAFF. In nucleotides, the CDR3 is TGTGCCAGGCGGGACAGAGATCACACCGAAGCTTTCTTT.

The rearrangement joins TRBV20-1 to TRBJ1-1, with D maybe TRBD1 (5 bases). The CDR3 length is 11 residues. Germline values: CDR1 DFQATT, CDR2 SNEGSKA (reference sequence). The V end was cut by 8 bases, the J end by 7 bases, with 14 bases between. CDR3 residues: CSTRPQGEAFF. The CDR3 nucleotides are TGCAGTACTCGGCCCCAGGGTGAAGCTTTCTTT.

Regarding this clonotype: An end of the junction differs from the germline gene, which may be a read error. The chain combines TRBV11-2 with TRBJ2-3; D might be TRBD2 (5 bases). Germline CDR1 reads SGHAT; CDR2 reads FQNNGV. The CDR3 loop spans 14 amino acids. Written as DNA, the CDR3 is TGTGCCAGCAGCATAGAGTCTAGCAGGAGGTCACAGTATTTT. Its translation is CASSIESSRRSQYF.

A remark on this clonotype: This may be a read error, as it is one base from a much larger clone. The V and J genes are TRBV7-9 and TRBJ2-7; D is ambiguous. CDR1 is SEHNR, CDR2 FQNEAQ, per germline (reference sequence). V was shortened by 7 bases and J by 3 bases, with 19 bases between the two germline ends. This CDR3 is built from 15 residues. The CDR3, as DNA: TGTGCCAGCACCTTGACGACCGTCCGAAACTACGAGCAGTACTTC. The encoded protein is CASTLTTVRNYEQYF.

This clonotype has a handful of counts. This chain uses TRBV20-1 with TRBJ2-3; D gene unclear. Germline loops: CDR1 DFQATT, CDR2 SNEGSKA (reference sequence). V dropped 0 bases and J dropped 6 bases, with 13 bases sitting between them. The CDR3 has 14 amino acids. The CDR3 coding sequence is TGCAGTGCTAGAGATCGCCTCCGGGTTGATACGCAGTATTTT. Protein sequence: CSARDRLRVDTQYF.

Details on this clonotype: One end of the junction does not line up with germline, which may come from a read error. The rearrangement links TRBV20-1 to TRBJ1-1, with 7 bases aligning to TRBD1. The V gene's germline CDR1 is DFQATT and CDR2 SNEGSKA (reference sequence). The CDR3 is made up of 14 amino acids. The DNA of the CDR3 is TGCAGTGCTTACTCTACAGGGGTGAACACTGAAGCTGTCTTT. Its protein is CSAYSTGVNTEAVF.

V and J are TRBV29-1 and TRBJ2-7; 11 bases are shared with TRBD1. Germline V gene data show CDR1 as SQVTM and CDR2 as ANQGSEA. This CDR3 comprises 14 residues. V gave up 5 bases and J gave up 8 bases; unmatched junction bases: 11. CDR3 coding DNA: TGCAGCGTTCCCGGGACAGGGGGTTCCCACAAGCAGTACTTC. The encoded protein is CSVPGTGGSHKQYF.

Turning to this clonotype: The junction differs from germline at one of its ends, possibly a read error. DNA of the CDR3: TGTGCCAGCAGTTTAGGGGCTAGCCTCTACAGTGAGCAGTTCTTC. It specifies CASSLGASLYSEQFF. The chain links TRBV11-2 to TRBJ2-1; D is perhaps TRBD1 or TRBD2 (5 bases each). There are 15 residues in the CDR3. Per germline, CDR1 SGHAT and CDR2 FQNNGV.

Of note for this clonotype: A much larger clone sits a single nucleotide away, making a read error possible. The rearrangement uses TRBV6-5 and TRBJ1-1; D gene ambiguous. V lost 5 bases and J lost 2, with 12 bases in between. CDR1 is MNHEY, CDR2 SVGAGI, per germline. The CDR3 sequence is 14 residues long. The CDR3 region has the DNA TGTGCCAGCAGTGCCGGGATGGCCAACACTGAAGCTTTCTTT. Its translation is CASSAGMANTEAFF.

A remark on this clonotype: A much larger clone sits a single nucleotide away, making a read error possible. The V call is TRBV6-1, the J call TRBJ1-1, with 7 bases that match TRBD1. The germline V gene encodes CDR1 MNHNS and CDR2 SASEGT. The CDR3 has 12 amino acids. DNA of the CDR3: TGTGCCAGCAATGCTTCCGGGACAGCGGGTCTCTTT. It encodes CASNASGTAGLF.

A note on this clonotype: Without the conserved terminal phenylalanine or tryptophan, this CDR3 likely stems from a read error. The V gene is TRBV28, the J gene TRBJ2-3; D may be TRBD2 (7 bases). CDR1 is MDHEN, CDR2 SYDVKM, per germline. The CDR3 consists of 15 residues. The CDR3 here is CASGLEGEGVDTQYL. Here the CDR3 DNA reads TGTGCCAGCGGTTTAGAGGGGGAGGGTGTAGATACGCAGTATCTT.